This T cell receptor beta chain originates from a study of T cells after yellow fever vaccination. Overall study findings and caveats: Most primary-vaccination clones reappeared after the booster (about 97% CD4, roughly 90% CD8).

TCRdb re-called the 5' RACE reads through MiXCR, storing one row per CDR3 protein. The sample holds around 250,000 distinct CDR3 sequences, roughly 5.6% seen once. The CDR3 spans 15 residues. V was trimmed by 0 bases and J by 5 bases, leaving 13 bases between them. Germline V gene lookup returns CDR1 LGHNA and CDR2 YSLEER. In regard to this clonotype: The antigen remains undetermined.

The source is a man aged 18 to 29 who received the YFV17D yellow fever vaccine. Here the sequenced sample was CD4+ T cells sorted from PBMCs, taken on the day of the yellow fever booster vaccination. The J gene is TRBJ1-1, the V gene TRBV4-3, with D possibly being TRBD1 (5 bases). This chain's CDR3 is CASSQDLEWGTEAFF. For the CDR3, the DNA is TGCGCCAGCAGCCAAGATCTCGAGTGGGGGACTGAAGCTTTCTTT.